The sample holds a few counts of the clone carrying this T cell receptor (beta chain). Its antigen is not identified. This sample was taken from a study of response to subunit inactivated influenza vaccine. Whole-study findings and limits: With each seasonal influenza vaccination, the authors suggested, few new T cells are recruited.

From the RT-PCR reads, TCRdb called clonotypes with MiXCR, one entry per CDR3 protein. The sample has 600,000 to 850,000 distinct CDR3 sequences, roughly 15% seen once. The specimen was PBMCs from blood, collected approximately 15 days before vaccination. The source is a man aged 50 or older who received an inactivated influenza vaccine.

The CDR3, as DNA: TGTGCCATCAGACCAGGGGGGACAGATCCCTACGAGCAGTACTTC. Amino acids: CAIRPGGTDPYEQYF. This sequence joins TRBV10-3 and TRBJ2-7; a weak D match, TRBD1 (7 bases). Trimming removed 6 bases from V and 2 bases from J, with 17 bases in between. In germline, CDR1 is ENHRY, CDR2 SYGVKD. The CDR3 contains 15 residues.